A selection of T cell receptor beta chains follows, all from one sample in a study of glioma-infiltrating T cells after dendritic cell vaccination. Profiled with immunoSEQ multiplex PCR; TCRdb holds only in-frame clones, not every one. The sample records approximately 50,000 clones, roughly 84% being singletons. Sequencing used blood, obtained after dendritic cell vaccination. These receptors came from a human donor with glioblastoma. The CDR3 runs from the conserved cysteine through the conserved F or W. Each record gives: clone size, J gene, V gene, D gene, CDR3 DNA, CDR3 protein. D genes are given only for firm matches. Only some rows state a clone size, as once, few, many or a class for expanded clones.

few TRBJ1-2 TRBV19 TRBD1 TGTGCCAGTAGTTTCGGGACAGGGGGCTACTATGGCTACACCTTC CASSFGTGGYYGYTF
. TRBJ2-1 TRBV11-3 . TGTGCCAGCAGCACCGGAAGGGGGAACAATGAGCAGTTCTTC CASSTGRGNNEQFF
. TRBJ2-2 TRBV28 . TGTGCCAGCAGTTTCAACAGGCATTACACCGAGGAGCTGTTTTTT CASSFNRHYTEELFF
. TRBJ2-1 TRBV6-5 TRBD1 TGTGCCAGCAGCACCGGGACAGGGATCTATGAGCAGTTCTTC CASSTGTGIYEQFF
few TRBJ1-5 TRBV6-1 . TGTGCCAGCAGTGTTGGACAGAGCAATCAGCCCCAGCATTTT CASSVGQSNQPQHF
. TRBJ1-2 TRBV30 TRBD1 TGTGCCTGGACCAGGACAGGGGTCGATGGCTACACCTTC CAWTRTGVDGYTF
once TRBJ1-4 TRBV4-1 . TGCGCCAGCAGCCAATCCAGGCGAGATGGTAATGAAAAACTGTTTTTT CASSQSRRDGNEKLFF
. TRBJ1-2 TRBV4-3 TRBD1 TGCGCCAGCAGCCAAGCCGGGACAGGGTCGTCCTATGGCTACACCTTC CASSQAGTGSSYGYTF
. TRBJ2-7 TRBV19 . TGTGCCAGTAAGCTGACTGACCCTTCCTACGAGCAGTACTTC CASKLTDPSYEQYF
. TRBJ2-7 TRBV28 . TGTGCCAGCAGCTCCCAGCGTTTCTCTGGCTACGAGCAGTACTTC CASSSQRFSGYEQYF
. TRBJ2-3 TRBV2 TRBD1 TGTGCCACCACAGGGGCTGCAGATACGCAGTATTTT CATTGAADTQYF
. TRBJ1-1 TRBV5-6 TRBD1 TGTGCCAGCAGCTCGGGGACAGGGATGAACACTGAAGCTTTCTTT CASSSGTGMNTEAFF
few TRBJ1-1 TRBV21-1 . TGTGCCAGCAGCAAATCAGGAGACAGGGCTGAAGCTTTCTTT CASSKSGDRAEAFF
. TRBJ2-1 TRBV5-1 . TGCGCCAGCAGCTTGGGGGAGGGGGTGATGGATGAGCAGTTCTTC CASSLGEGVMDEQFF
. TRBJ2-7 TRBV15 . TGTGCCACCAGCAGAGATGCTAGCTCTAGCTCCTACGAGCAGTACTTC CATSRDASSSSYEQYF
. TRBJ2-1 TRBV7-6 TRBD2 TGTGCCAGCAGCTTAGCGGGGGGGGACAATGAGCAGTTCTTC CASSLAGGDNEQFF
. TRBJ1-6 TRBV27 TRBD1 TGTGCCAGCAGTTTCGGACAGGGTGATTCACCCCTCCACTTT CASSFGQGDSPLHF
. TRBJ2-7 TRBV28 . TGTGCCAGCAGTTTTTTGGCGGCCCTCAGCTCCTACGAGCAGTACTTC CASSFLAALSSYEQYF
. TRBJ2-7 TRBV18 TRBD1 TGTGCCAGCTCCTGGACAGGGTTCTCCTACGAGCAGTACTTC CASSWTGFSYEQYF
. TRBJ1-1 TRBV9 TRBD1 TGTGCCAGCAGCGTAGGGAGGGGGCGTGAAGCTTTCTTT CASSVGRGREAFF
. TRBJ2-7 TRBV7-3 . TGTGCCAGCAGCTTAACCAACAGGGACGAGCAGTACTTC CASSLTNRDEQYF
. TRBJ2-7 TRBV30 TRBD1 TGTGCCTGCACCTCCGAGGACAGGGCCTACGAGCAGTACTTC CACTSEDRAYEQYF
. TRBJ2-5 TRBV7-2 TRBD1 TGTGCCAGCAGCTTCCCGACAGGGTACCAAGAGACCCAGTACTTC CASSFPTGYQETQYF
. TRBJ2-7 TRBV5-1 TRBD2 TGCGCCAGCAGCCGCCGAACTAGCGGGGGGCCGACGAGCTACGAGCAGTACTTC CASSRRTSGGPTSYEQYF
. TRBJ1-2 TRBV4-3 . TGCGCCAGCAGCCTAGGGGGTACTCGTAGCTATGGCTACACCTTC CASSLGGTRSYGYTF
. TRBJ1-3 TRBV5-1 TRBD1 TGCGCCAGCACCGACCTCCGGGACAGCTACTCTGGAAACACCATATATTTT CASTDLRDSYSGNTIYF
. TRBJ2-7 TRBV5-6 . TGTGCCAGCAGCTCGGGGAACGAGCAGTACTTC CASSSGNEQYF
. TRBJ2-7 TRBV27 TRBD1 TGTGCCAGCAGTTTGATGGGACAGGGGGCCTACGAGCAGTACTTC CASSLMGQGAYEQYF
. TRBJ1-1 TRBV29-1 TRBD1 TGCAGCGTGGTGACAGGGGGGGTCACTGAAGCTTTCTTT CSVVTGGVTEAFF
. TRBJ1-2 TRBV7-2 . TGTGCCAGCAGCAGAGGAGACTCGATTAACTATGGCTACACCTTC CASSRGDSINYGYTF
once TRBJ2-2 TRBV25-1 TRBD2 TGTGCCAGCAGTGGTATGGCGGGGGGGTTGGCCGGGGAGCTGTTTTTT CASSGMAGGLAGELFF
. TRBJ2-1 TRBV28 TRBD2 TGTGCCAGCAGTTCGACTAGCGGGGGAACCTATTACAATGAGCAGTTCTTC CASSSTSGGTYYNEQFF
. TRBJ2-7 TRBV11-1 . TGTGCCAGCAGCTTAGTAGCGCAACCGTCCTACGAGCAGTACTTC CASSLVAQPSYEQYF
. TRBJ2-1 TRBV9 . TGTGCCAGCAGCGTGTCGGGACTGTTTGGGAATGAGCAGTTCTTC CASSVSGLFGNEQFF
few TRBJ2-5 TRBV7-4 TRBD1 TGTGCCAGCAGCCCAGGGGGCGGGGCCCTCCAAGAGACCCAGTACTTC CASSPGGGALQETQYF
. TRBJ1-1 TRBV5-4 . TGTGCCAGCAGCTTAAGGAGCCTAAACACTGAAGCTTTCTTT CASSLRSLNTEAFF
once TRBJ1-2 TRBV7-2 . TGTGCCAGCAGCTTCTTGGACAAAATCTACACCTTC CASSFLDKIYTF
. TRBJ2-7 TRBV28 . TGTGCCAGCAGTTTCCGGGGAGGCCCCTACGAGCAGTACTTC CASSFRGGPYEQYF
. TRBJ1-5 TRBV7-9 . TGTGCCAGCAGCTTAGCGCGTGCTAATCAGCCCCAGCATTTT CASSLARANQPQHF
. TRBJ2-7 TRBV14 . TGTGCCAGCGGCTCAGGGTTCTACGAGCAGTACTTC CASGSGFYEQYF
. TRBJ1-2 TRBV9 . TGTGCCAGCAGCGTAGGAGGGGGTGCGCAGGGCATCTATGGCTACACCTTC CASSVGGGAQGIYGYTF
. TRBJ1-1 TRBV10-3 . TGTGCCATCCACGGGGGAAACTCCCTTGATGCTTTCTTT CAIHGGNSLDAFF
once TRBJ2-7 TRBV27 TRBD1 TGTGCCAGCAGTTCCGGGACAGGGGGCCTCGAGCAGTACTTC CASSSGTGGLEQYF
. TRBJ2-1 TRBV25-1 TRBD1 TGTGCCAGCAGTGAACCCGGGACAGGGTTTTCGCATGAGCAGTTCTTC CASSEPGTGFSHEQFF
. TRBJ1-1 TRBV6-5 . TGTGCCAGCAGTATCACACGGGGTGTGAACACTGAAGCTTTCTTT CASSITRGVNTEAFF
. TRBJ1-5 TRBV7-2 . TGTGCCAGCAGCTTAGAGGTGGCAGGCAGACAGCCCCAGCATTTT CASSLEVAGRQPQHF